This T cell receptor (beta chain) stems from a study of patients and donors after allogeneic stem cell transplantation. A single record per CDR3 protein comes from TCRdb applying MiXCR to the RT-PCR reads. This table has over 150,000 distinct CDR3 sequences, approximately 30% appearing once. The CDR3 totals 13 residues. V was shortened by 5 bases and J by 6 bases, with 11 bases between the two germline ends. The V gene's germline CDR1 is MNHEY and CDR2 SVGAGI. This clonotype was obtained from a human donor who was either an allogeneic HSCT recipient or a stem cell or donor lymphocyte infusion donor (not recorded which). It is not recorded whose cells these are; they may come from a transplant donor. The J gene is TRBJ2-1, the V gene TRBV6-5, with TRBD2 as a possible D gene (5 bases). Sequences were obtained from blood, either unsorted or a sorted T cell fraction (not recorded which). The CDR3 nucleotides read TGTGCCAGCAGTCAACGGGGTTTCAATGAGCAGTTCTTC. Translating it yields CASSQRGFNEQFF.